This T cell receptor (beta chain) was recorded in a study of T cells after yellow fever vaccination. Looking at the study overall: Preparation of the low-cell-number fractions used SMART-Seq v4 Ultra Low Input. Study results and limitations: Shared CD4/CD8 clonotypes were a small share, likely from convergent recombination.

This clonotype was detected many times. Its cognate antigen is unknown. TCRdb fed the 5' RACE reads into MiXCR, producing one record per CDR3 protein. Among about 49,000 distinct CDR3 sequences, approximately 7% were seen once, and the ten largest hold roughly 27%. V shed 3 bases and J 1 base; nucleotides not matched to a gene: 9. CDR1 is SGHAT and CDR2 is FQNNGV in the germline V gene. The CDR3 loop spans 18 amino acids. This sequence originates from a man aged 18-30 years who received the YFV17D yellow fever vaccine. The rearrangement uses TRBV11-2 and TRBJ2-1; 10 nucleotides line up with TRBD1. The material sequenced was CD8+ T cells sorted from PBMCs, taken more than 14 days after the first yellow fever vaccination. For the CDR3, the DNA is TGTGCCAGCAGCTTTCCCCGGGACAGGGGTCATTCCTACAATGAGCAGTTCTTC. This encodes CASSFPRDRGHSYNEQFF. The variable domain in full, completed from reference TRBV11-2 and TRBJ2-1, reads EAGVAQSPRYKIIEKRQSVAFWCNPISGHATLYWYQQILGQGPKLLIQFQNNGVVDDSQLPKDRFSAERLKGVDSTLKIQPAKLEDSAVYLCASSFPRDRGHSYNEQFFGPGTRLTVL.